This TCR beta chain was captured in a study of T cells in localized non-small cell lung cancer. Study results and caveats: Higher blood T cell density tracked longer overall survival. Peak T cell clonality was found in uninvolved adjacent lung, exceeding tumor. Heterogeneity is still possible, as just one tumor region was sequenced. There were a median roughly 54 of the top 100 tumor clones appearing in adjacent lung.

For this clone: The antigen remains unidentified.

Clones were read by immunoSEQ multiplex PCR, and TCRdb kept only the in-frame ones, dropping some. The sample has about 2,500 clones, about a third seen once. Trimming shortened V by 1 base and J by 5 bases, and 15 bases separated the two germline ends. The CDR3 is 15 amino acids. Per the germline V gene, CDR1 is LNHDA and CDR2 is SQIVND (reference sequence). The sequences come from lymph node tissue, collected before any cancer treatment. The TCR sequence derives from a male donor at least 60 years old with stage II squamous cell lung carcinoma. This chain uses TRBV19 with TRBJ2-7; tentatively, D is TRBD2 (7 bases). DNA for the CDR3: TGTGCCAGTAGTATAGTAGGGGGAGGGCCCAACGAGCAGTACTTC. Amino acids: CASSIVGGGPNEQYF.